This T cell receptor beta chain derives from a study of blood T cell repertoires in COVID-19. Overall study context: Acute and convalescent COVID-19 samples came from the United States, Italy and Spain. PBMCs, B-cell-depleted T cells, or T cells provided the cDNA or gDNA that made up the material.

TCRdb keeps only in-frame clones here, not all; method: immunoSEQ multiplex PCR. Of roughly 60,000 clones in the sample, roughly 87% were seen once. The junction had 4 bases not matched to a gene; V was cut back by 3 bases and J by 5 bases. This CDR3 region has 14 residues. Germline CDR1 SGHDN, CDR2 FVKESK. This receptor was taken from a man between 40 and 49 years old with COVID-19, enrolled during active disease. The J gene is TRBJ2-7, the V gene TRBV14; the match to TRBD1 covers 10 bases. The sequenced material came from peripheral blood. The CDR3 DNA follows: TGTGCCAGCAGCCATGACAGGGGGCCCCACGAGCAGTACTTC. Its translation: CASSHDRGPHEQYF.